This TCR beta chain was identified in a study of blood T cell repertoires in COVID-19. Only in-frame clones appear in the TCRdb table, and some are missing; sequencing was by immunoSEQ multiplex PCR. There are about 130,000 clones in the sample; 70% to 80% occur only once, and 10% to 12% lies in the top ten. The CDR3 sequence is 13 residues long. V lost 2 bases and J 4 bases, leaving 9 bases between the germline ends. Germline V gives CDR1 SGHNT, CDR2 YYREEE (reference sequence). In its sample, this clone was seen a few times. The sequence was obtained from a human donor in a cohort sampled during active COVID-19. The sample consisted of peripheral blood. The V call is TRBV5-4, the J call TRBJ1-1; D unclear. Written as DNA, the CDR3 is TGTGCCAGCAGCTTCGGGGTTTCCACTGAAGCTTTCTTT. Protein product: CASSFGVSTEAFF.